These T cell receptor beta chains were read from a single sample in a study of sequential checkpoint blockade in melanoma. TCRdb's copy holds only in-frame clones and misses some; the assay was immunoSEQ multiplex PCR. Among 150 to 250 clones listed, around 21% were seen once. Specimen: tumor tissue (inferred from file names), collected from a patient given nivolumab and ipilimumab in sequence. Source of these receptors: a human donor with melanoma. CDR3s include the opening cysteine and the closing phenylalanine or tryptophan. D genes are given only for firm matches. Clone size appears in some rows only: once, few, many, or a class for an expanded clone.

len: 13; d_gene: NA; abundance: NA; v_gene: TRBV4-1; j_gene: TRBJ2-3; CDR3aa: CASSQPGTDTQYF; CDR3nt: TGCGCCAGCAGCCAGCCCGGCACAGATACGCAGTATTTT
len: 17; d_gene: TRBD1; abundance: hyperexpanded; v_gene: TRBV15; j_gene: TRBJ1-2; CDR3aa: CATSGGRGAGGDYGYTF; CDR3nt: TGTGCCACCAGCGGGGGTCGTGGGGCAGGGGGCGACTATGGCTACACCTTC
len: 15; d_gene: TRBD2; abundance: hyperexpanded; v_gene: TRBV19; j_gene: TRBJ2-7; CDR3aa: CASSIGDSGSYEQYF; CDR3nt: TGTGCCAGTAGTATAGGGGATAGCGGGAGCTACGAGCAGTACTTC
len: 18; d_gene: NA; abundance: medium-sized; v_gene: TRBV6-8; j_gene: TRBJ1-1; CDR3aa: CASGPIHTGGEGNTEAFF; CDR3nt: TGTGCCAGCGGGCCCATCCATACTGGGGGCGAGGGGAACACTGAAGCTTTCTTT
len: 16; d_gene: TRBD2; abundance: few; v_gene: TRBV6-8; j_gene: TRBJ2-1; CDR3aa: CASSYRTSGNYNEQFF; CDR3nt: TGTGCCAGCAGCTACCGGACTAGCGGGAACTACAATGAGCAGTTCTTC
len: 15; d_gene: TRBD1; abundance: NA; v_gene: TRBV5-1; j_gene: TRBJ1-3; CDR3aa: CASSSGQAAGNTIYF; CDR3nt: TGCGCCAGCAGCTCGGGACAGGCGGCTGGAAACACCATATATTTT
len: 14; d_gene: TRBD2; abundance: NA; v_gene: TRBV11-3; j_gene: TRBJ2-2; CDR3aa: CASTPGGTTGELFF; CDR3nt: TGTGCCAGCACCCCGGGGGGGACCACCGGGGAGCTGTTTTTT
len: 15; d_gene: TRBD1; abundance: hyperexpanded; v_gene: TRBV11-3; j_gene: TRBJ1-4; CDR3aa: CASSGNRDRGGKLFF; CDR3nt: TGTGCCAGCAGCGGTAACCGGGACAGGGGAGGAAAACTGTTTTTT
len: 16; d_gene: TRBD2; abundance: large; v_gene: TRBV9; j_gene: TRBJ2-3; CDR3aa: CASSFVTGGDTDTQYF; CDR3nt: TGTGCCAGCAGCTTTGTTACTGGGGGGGACACAGATACGCAGTATTTT
len: 15; d_gene: NA; abundance: hyperexpanded; v_gene: TRBV28; j_gene: TRBJ2-1; CDR3aa: CASSSVRSSYNEQFF; CDR3nt: TGTGCCAGCAGTTCCGTCCGCAGCTCCTACAATGAGCAGTTCTTC
len: 14; d_gene: NA; abundance: large; v_gene: TRBV9; j_gene: TRBJ1-1; CDR3aa: CASSETVMNTEAFF; CDR3nt: TGTGCCAGCAGTGAGACGGTGATGAACACTGAAGCTTTCTTT
len: 14; d_gene: TRBD1; abundance: medium-sized; v_gene: TRBV11-3; j_gene: TRBJ1-5; CDR3aa: CASSPRQGRQPQHF; CDR3nt: TGTGCCAGCAGCCCGAGACAGGGGAGACAGCCCCAGCATTTT
len: 11; d_gene: NA; abundance: NA; v_gene: TRBV19; j_gene: TRBJ1-2; CDR3aa: CASPGPDGYTF; CDR3nt: TGTGCCAGCCCCGGCCCAGATGGCTACACCTTC
len: 14; d_gene: TRBD1; abundance: few; v_gene: TRBV28; j_gene: TRBJ2-5; CDR3aa: CASAWDRGRETQYF; CDR3nt: TGTGCCAGCGCTTGGGACAGGGGAAGAGAGACCCAGTACTTC
len: 14; d_gene: TRBD2; abundance: few; v_gene: TRBV30; j_gene: TRBJ2-7; CDR3aa: CAWSVGGTPYEQYF; CDR3nt: TGTGCCTGGAGTGTGGGGGGGACGCCCTACGAGCAGTACTTC
len: 16; d_gene: NA; abundance: few; v_gene: TRBV6-8; j_gene: TRBJ2-5; CDR3aa: CASSYQVAVSGETQYF; CDR3nt: TGTGCCAGCAGTTATCAGGTAGCGGTTAGCGGAGAGACCCAGTACTTC
len: 14; d_gene: NA; abundance: few; v_gene: TRBV5-1; j_gene: TRBJ2-7; CDR3aa: CASSPRGSSYEQYF; CDR3nt: TGCGCCAGCAGCCCCCGGGGAAGCTCCTACGAGCAGTACTTC
len: 12; d_gene: NA; abundance: few; v_gene: TRBV28; j_gene: TRBJ2-5; CDR3aa: CASSPQIETQYF; CDR3nt: TGTGCCAGCAGTCCTCAGATAGAGACCCAGTACTTC
len: 16; d_gene: TRBD2; abundance: medium-sized; v_gene: TRBV11-3; j_gene: TRBJ2-1; CDR3aa: CASSLVAGGAYNEQFF; CDR3nt: TGTGCCAGCAGCTTAGTTGCCGGGGGGGCCTACAATGAGCAGTTCTTC
len: 16; d_gene: NA; abundance: hyperexpanded; v_gene: TRBV9; j_gene: TRBJ2-7; CDR3aa: CASSVGRDPLYYEQYF; CDR3nt: TGTGCCAGCAGCGTAGGGAGGGACCCCCTCTACTACGAGCAGTACTTC
len: 16; d_gene: NA; abundance: NA; v_gene: TRBV5-1; j_gene: TRBJ2-2; CDR3aa: CASTPRRQGNTGELFF; CDR3nt: TGCGCCAGCACCCCCCGGAGGCAGGGTAACACCGGGGAGCTGTTTTTT
len: 16; d_gene: NA; abundance: few; v_gene: TRBV18; j_gene: TRBJ1-4; CDR3aa: CASSPQKGGAHEKLFF; CDR3nt: TGTGCCAGCTCACCACAGAAGGGAGGGGCGCATGAAAAACTGTTTTTT
len: 17; d_gene: TRBD2; abundance: medium-sized; v_gene: TRBV11-3; j_gene: TRBJ2-7; CDR3aa: CASSFSLSGRPSYEQYF; CDR3nt: TGTGCCAGCAGCTTCAGCCTTAGCGGGAGGCCCTCCTACGAGCAGTACTTC
len: 15; d_gene: TRBD1; abundance: medium-sized; v_gene: TRBV11-3; j_gene: TRBJ2-5; CDR3aa: CASSIGQAAQETQYF; CDR3nt: TGTGCCAGCAGCATTGGACAGGCGGCCCAAGAGACCCAGTACTTC
len: 15; d_gene: NA; abundance: NA; v_gene: TRBV11-3; j_gene: TRBJ2-2; CDR3aa: CASSLKGRDTGELFF; CDR3nt: TGTGCCAGCAGCTTAAAGGGTCGTGACACCGGGGAGCTGTTTTTT
len: 13; d_gene: NA; abundance: NA; v_gene: TRBV29-1; j_gene: TRBJ1-1; CDR3aa: CSVETSGSAEAFF; CDR3nt: TGCAGCGTTGAAACCTCGGGGAGCGCTGAAGCTTTCTTT
len: 15; d_gene: TRBD2; abundance: NA; v_gene: TRBV19; j_gene: TRBJ2-7; CDR3aa: CASSAGLAVNYEQYF; CDR3nt: TGTGCCAGTAGCGCCGGACTAGCGGTAAACTACGAGCAGTACTTC
len: 14; d_gene: NA; abundance: large; v_gene: TRBV11-3; j_gene: TRBJ1-1; CDR3aa: CASSSGKRDTEAFF; CDR3nt: TGTGCCAGCAGCTCAGGGAAGCGGGACACTGAAGCTTTCTTT
len: 13; d_gene: NA; abundance: few; v_gene: TRBV6-8; j_gene: TRBJ1-2; CDR3aa: CASSSNGPYGYTF; CDR3nt: TGTGCCAGCAGTTCAAACGGGCCCTATGGCTACACCTTC
len: 14; d_gene: NA; abundance: few; v_gene: TRBV6-8; j_gene: TRBJ1-4; CDR3aa: CASSRRDGYEKLFF; CDR3nt: TGTGCCAGCAGCCGCCGGGACGGTTATGAAAAACTGTTTTTT
len: 15; d_gene: TRBD1; abundance: NA; v_gene: TRBV15; j_gene: TRBJ1-1; CDR3aa: CATSREDTGDTEAFF; CDR3nt: TGTGCCACCAGCAGAGAGGACACAGGGGACACTGAAGCTTTCTTT
len: 15; d_gene: TRBD1; abundance: NA; v_gene: TRBV10-3; j_gene: TRBJ2-1; CDR3aa: CAISEFNRGLDEQFF; CDR3nt: TGTGCCATCAGTGAGTTCAACAGGGGATTGGATGAGCAGTTCTTC
len: 15; d_gene: NA; abundance: hyperexpanded; v_gene: TRBV11-3; j_gene: TRBJ1-1; CDR3aa: CASSSSLTENTEAFF; CDR3nt: TGTGCCAGCAGCTCCTCTCTTACTGAGAACACTGAAGCTTTCTTT
len: 14; d_gene: NA; abundance: NA; v_gene: TRBV5-1; j_gene: TRBJ2-7; CDR3aa: CASSEVMGGYEQYF; CDR3nt: TGCGCCAGCAGCGAGGTAATGGGGGGCTACGAGCAGTACTTC
len: 16; d_gene: NA; abundance: NA; v_gene: TRBV10-3; j_gene: TRBJ1-5; CDR3aa: CAISESMIRGTQPQHF; CDR3nt: TGTGCCATCAGTGAGTCGATGATTAGGGGCACTCAGCCCCAGCATTTT
len: 12; d_gene: NA; abundance: NA; v_gene: TRBV12-5; j_gene: TRBJ2-7; CDR3aa: CASGLGYYEQYF; CDR3nt: TGTGCTAGTGGTTTGGGATACTACGAGCAGTACTTC
len: 12; d_gene: NA; abundance: few; v_gene: TRBV9; j_gene: TRBJ1-2; CDR3aa: CASSGTFHGYTF; CDR3nt: TGTGCCAGCAGCGGGACTTTCCATGGCTACACCTTC
len: 14; d_gene: NA; abundance: NA; v_gene: TRBV18; j_gene: TRBJ2-1; CDR3aa: CASAPGGGPGEQFF; CDR3nt: TGTGCCAGCGCGCCGGGTGGGGGACCAGGTGAGCAGTTCTTC
len: 15; d_gene: NA; abundance: medium-sized; v_gene: TRBV11-3; j_gene: TRBJ2-7; CDR3aa: CASSHQGPRGYEQYF; CDR3nt: TGTGCCAGCAGCCACCAGGGTCCTCGGGGCTACGAGCAGTACTTC
len: 15; d_gene: TRBD2; abundance: medium-sized; v_gene: TRBV11-3; j_gene: TRBJ2-7; CDR3aa: CASSLKREAGREQYF; CDR3nt: TGTGCCAGCAGCCTTAAGCGGGAGGCAGGGAGGGAGCAGTACTTC
len: 17; d_gene: NA; abundance: once; v_gene: TRBV5-1; j_gene: TRBJ2-7; CDR3aa: CASSLFRDSGSSYEQYF; CDR3nt: TGCGCCAGCAGCTTGTTCCGGGACTCCGGAAGCTCCTACGAGCAGTACTTC
len: 15; d_gene: TRBD2; abundance: few; v_gene: TRBV9; j_gene: TRBJ2-1; CDR3aa: CASRPRGAGDDEQFF; CDR3nt: TGTGCCAGCAGGCCCCGGGGAGCGGGAGACGATGAGCAGTTCTTC
len: 18; d_gene: NA; abundance: NA; v_gene: TRBV9; j_gene: TRBJ2-2; CDR3aa: CASTHGPRRITNTGELFF; CDR3nt: TGTGCCAGCACCCACGGGCCCAGGAGAATAACGAACACCGGGGAGCTGTTTTTT
len: 15; d_gene: TRBD1; abundance: few; v_gene: TRBV6-8; j_gene: TRBJ1-2; CDR3aa: CASSYPGQVDYGYTF; CDR3nt: TGTGCCAGCAGTTACCCGGGACAGGTTGACTATGGCTACACCTTC
len: 13; d_gene: NA; abundance: NA; v_gene: TRBV6-8; j_gene: TRBJ2-7; CDR3aa: CASSLHSTYEQYF; CDR3nt: TGTGCCAGCAGTCTACATAGTACCTACGAGCAGTACTTC
len: 16; d_gene: NA; abundance: few; v_gene: TRBV6-8; j_gene: TRBJ2-2; CDR3aa: CATDAGGGASNGELFF; CDR3nt: TGTGCCACCGACGCAGGAGGGGGGGCCTCCAACGGGGAGCTGTTTTTT